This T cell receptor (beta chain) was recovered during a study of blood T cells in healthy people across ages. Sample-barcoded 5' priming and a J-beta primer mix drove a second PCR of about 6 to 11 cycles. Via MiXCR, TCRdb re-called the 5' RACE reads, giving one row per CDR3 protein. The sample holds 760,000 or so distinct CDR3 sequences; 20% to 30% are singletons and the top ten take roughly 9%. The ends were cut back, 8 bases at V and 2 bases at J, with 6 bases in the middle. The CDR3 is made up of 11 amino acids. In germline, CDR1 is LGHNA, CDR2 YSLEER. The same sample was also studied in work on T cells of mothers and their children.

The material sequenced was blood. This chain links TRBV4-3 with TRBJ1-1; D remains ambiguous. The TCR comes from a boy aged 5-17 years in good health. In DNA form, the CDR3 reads TGCGCCAGCCGGAGTAACACTGAAGCTTTCTTT. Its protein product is CASRSNTEAFF.